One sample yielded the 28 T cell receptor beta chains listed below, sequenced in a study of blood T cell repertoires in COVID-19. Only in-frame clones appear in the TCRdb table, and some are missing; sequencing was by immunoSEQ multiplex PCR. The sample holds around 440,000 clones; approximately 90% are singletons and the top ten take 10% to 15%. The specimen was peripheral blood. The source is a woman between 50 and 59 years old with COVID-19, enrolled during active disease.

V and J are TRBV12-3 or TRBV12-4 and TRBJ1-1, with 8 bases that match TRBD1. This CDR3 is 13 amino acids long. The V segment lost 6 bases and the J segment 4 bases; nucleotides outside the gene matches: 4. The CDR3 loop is CASRSTGGTEAFF. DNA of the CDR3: TGTGCCAGCAGAAGTACAGGGGGCACTGAAGCTTTCTTT.

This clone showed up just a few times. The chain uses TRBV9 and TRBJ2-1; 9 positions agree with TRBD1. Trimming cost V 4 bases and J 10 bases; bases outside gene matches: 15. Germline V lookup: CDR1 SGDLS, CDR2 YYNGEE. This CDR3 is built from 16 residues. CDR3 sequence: CASSPRGDRVVREQFF. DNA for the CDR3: TGTGCCAGCAGCCCCAGGGGGGACAGGGTGGTTAGGGAGCAGTTCTTC.

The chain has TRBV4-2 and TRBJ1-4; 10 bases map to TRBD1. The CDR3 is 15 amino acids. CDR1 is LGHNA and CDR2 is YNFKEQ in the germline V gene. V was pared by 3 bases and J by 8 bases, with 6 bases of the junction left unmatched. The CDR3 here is CASSQSGQGKEKLFF. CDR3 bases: TGTGCCAGCAGCCAGTCGGGACAGGGGAAGGAAAAACTGTTTTTT.

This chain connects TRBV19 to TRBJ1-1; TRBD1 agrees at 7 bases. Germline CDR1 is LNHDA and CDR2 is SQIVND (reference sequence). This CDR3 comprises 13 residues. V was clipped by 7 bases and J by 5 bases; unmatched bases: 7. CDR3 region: CASTLFRGTEAFF. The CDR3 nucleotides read TGTGCCAGTACCCTCTTCAGGGGGACTGAAGCTTTCTTT. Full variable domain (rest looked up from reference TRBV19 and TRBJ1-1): DGGITQSPKYLFRKEGQNVTLSCEQNLNHDAMYWYRQDPGQGLRLIYYSQIVNDFQKGDIAEGYSVSREKKESFPLTVTSAQKNPTAFYLCASTLFRGTEAFFGQGTRLTVV.

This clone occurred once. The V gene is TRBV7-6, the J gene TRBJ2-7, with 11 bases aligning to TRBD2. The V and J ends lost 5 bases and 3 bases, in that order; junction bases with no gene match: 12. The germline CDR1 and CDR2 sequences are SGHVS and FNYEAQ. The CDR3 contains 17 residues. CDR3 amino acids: CASSPQPPSGGNYEQYF. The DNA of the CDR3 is TGTGCCAGCAGCCCGCAACCCCCTAGCGGGGGGAACTACGAGCAGTACTTC.

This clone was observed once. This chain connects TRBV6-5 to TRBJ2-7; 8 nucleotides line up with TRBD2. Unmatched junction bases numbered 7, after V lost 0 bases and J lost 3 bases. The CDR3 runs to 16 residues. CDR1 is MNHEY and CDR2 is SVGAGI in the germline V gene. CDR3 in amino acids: CASSYSGTAGGYEQYF. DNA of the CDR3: TGTGCCAGCAGTTACTCGGGTACGGCGGGGGGCTACGAGCAGTACTTC.

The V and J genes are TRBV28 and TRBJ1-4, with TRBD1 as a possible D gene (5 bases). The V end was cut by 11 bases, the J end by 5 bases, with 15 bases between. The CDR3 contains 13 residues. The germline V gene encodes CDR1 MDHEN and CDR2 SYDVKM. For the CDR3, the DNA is TGTGCCGTACAGGACCCCCAAAATGAAAAACTGTTTTTT. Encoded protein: CAVQDPQNEKLFF. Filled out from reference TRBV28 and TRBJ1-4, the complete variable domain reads DVKVTQSSRYLVKRTGEKVFLECVQDMDHENMFWYRQDPGLGLRLIYFSYDVKMKEKGDIPEGYSVSREKKERFSLILESASTNQTSMYLCAVQDPQNEKLFFGSGTQLSVL.

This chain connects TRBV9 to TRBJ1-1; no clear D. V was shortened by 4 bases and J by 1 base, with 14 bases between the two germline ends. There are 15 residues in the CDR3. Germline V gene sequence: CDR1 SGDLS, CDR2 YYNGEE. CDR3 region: CASSPRSGQNTEAFF. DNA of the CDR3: TGTGCCAGCAGCCCGAGGTCGGGTCAGAACACTGAAGCTTTCTTT.

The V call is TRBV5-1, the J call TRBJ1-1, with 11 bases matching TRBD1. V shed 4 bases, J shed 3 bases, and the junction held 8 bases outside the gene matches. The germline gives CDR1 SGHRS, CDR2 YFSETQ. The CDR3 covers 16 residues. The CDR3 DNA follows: TGCGCCAGCAGCCCGGACAGGGGGCAGGGGGACACTGAAGCTTTCTTT. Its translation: CASSPDRGQGDTEAFF.

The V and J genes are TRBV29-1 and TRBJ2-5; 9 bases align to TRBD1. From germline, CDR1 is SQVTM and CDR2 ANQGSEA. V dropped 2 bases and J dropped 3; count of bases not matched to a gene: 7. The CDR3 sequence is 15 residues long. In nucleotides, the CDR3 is TGCAGCGTTGAAATTTCGGGGACAGGGAAAGAGACCCAGTACTTC. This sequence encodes CSVEISGTGKETQYF.

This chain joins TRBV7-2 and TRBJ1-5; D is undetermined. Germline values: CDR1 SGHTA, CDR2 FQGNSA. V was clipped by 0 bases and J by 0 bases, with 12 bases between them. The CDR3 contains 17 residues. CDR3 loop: CASSLAFRTYSNQPQHF. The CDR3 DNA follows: TGTGCCAGCAGCTTAGCGTTTCGTACATATAGCAATCAGCCCCAGCATTTT. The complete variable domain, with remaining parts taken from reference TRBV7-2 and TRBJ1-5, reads GAGVSQSPSNKVTEKGKDVELRCDPISGHTALYWYRQSLGQGLEFLIYFQGNSAPDKSGLPSDRFSAERTGGSVSTLTIQRTQQEDSAVYLCASSLAFRTYSNQPQHFGDGTRLSIL.

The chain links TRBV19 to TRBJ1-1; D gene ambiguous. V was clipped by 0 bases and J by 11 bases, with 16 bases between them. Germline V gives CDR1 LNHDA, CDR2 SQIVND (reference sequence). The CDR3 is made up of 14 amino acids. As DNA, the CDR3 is TGTGCCAGTAGTATAGACCTCCTGAGGCCCGGGGCTTTCTTT. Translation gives CASSIDLLRPGAFF.

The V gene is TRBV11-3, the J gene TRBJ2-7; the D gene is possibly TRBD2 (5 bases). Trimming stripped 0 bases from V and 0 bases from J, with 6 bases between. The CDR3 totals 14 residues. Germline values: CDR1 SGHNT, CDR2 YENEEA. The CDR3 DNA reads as TGTGCCAGCAGCTTAGAGGGGAGCTCCTACGAGCAGTACTTC. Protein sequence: CASSLEGSSYEQYF. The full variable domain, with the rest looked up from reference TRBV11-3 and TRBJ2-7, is EAGVVQSPRYKIIEKKQPVAFWCNPISGHNTLYWYLQNLGQGPELLIRYENEEAVDDSQLPKDRFSAERLKGVDSTLKIQPAELGDSAVYLCASSLEGSSYEQYFGPGTRLTVT.

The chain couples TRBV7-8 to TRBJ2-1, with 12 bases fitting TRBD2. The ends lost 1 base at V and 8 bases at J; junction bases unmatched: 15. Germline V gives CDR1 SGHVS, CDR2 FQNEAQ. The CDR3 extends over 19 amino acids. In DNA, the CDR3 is TGTGCCAGCAGCTTAGGGATGACTAGCGGGGGTACTAAACCGGATGAGCAGTTCTTC. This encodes CASSLGMTSGGTKPDEQFF.

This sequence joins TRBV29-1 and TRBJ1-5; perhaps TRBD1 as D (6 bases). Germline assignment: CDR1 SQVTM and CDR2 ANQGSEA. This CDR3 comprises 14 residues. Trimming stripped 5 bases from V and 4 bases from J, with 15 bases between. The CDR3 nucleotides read TGCAGCGTTTCCAACGGACAGAGGAATCAGCCCCAGCATTTT. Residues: CSVSNGQRNQPQHF.

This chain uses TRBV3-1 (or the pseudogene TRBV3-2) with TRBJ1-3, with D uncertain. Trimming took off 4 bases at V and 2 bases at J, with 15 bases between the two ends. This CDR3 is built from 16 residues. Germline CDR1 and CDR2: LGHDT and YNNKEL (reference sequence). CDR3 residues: CASSPGGGYPGNTIYF. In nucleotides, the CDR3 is TGTGCCAGCAGCCCCGGCGGAGGGTATCCTGGAAACACCATATATTTT.

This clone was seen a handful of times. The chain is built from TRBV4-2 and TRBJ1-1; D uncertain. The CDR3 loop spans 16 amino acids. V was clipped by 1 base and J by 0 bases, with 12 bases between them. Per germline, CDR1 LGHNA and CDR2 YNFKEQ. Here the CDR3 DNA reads TGTGCCAGCAGCCAAGCTGTCGGACTCTTGAACACTGAAGCTTTCTTT. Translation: CASSQAVGLLNTEAFF.

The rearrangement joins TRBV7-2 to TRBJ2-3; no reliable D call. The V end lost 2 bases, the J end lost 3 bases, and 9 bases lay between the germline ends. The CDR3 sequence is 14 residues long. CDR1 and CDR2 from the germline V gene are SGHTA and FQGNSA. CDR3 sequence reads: CASSLHGKTDTQYF. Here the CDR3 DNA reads TGTGCCAGCAGCTTACACGGTAAAACAGATACGCAGTATTTT.

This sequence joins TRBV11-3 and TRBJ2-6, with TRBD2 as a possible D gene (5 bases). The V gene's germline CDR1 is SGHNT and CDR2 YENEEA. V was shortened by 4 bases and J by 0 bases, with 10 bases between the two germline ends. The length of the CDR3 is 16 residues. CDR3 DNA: TGTGCCAGCAGCTCGCCCGGGATCTCTGGGGCCAACGTCCTGACTTTC. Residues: CASSSPGISGANVLTF. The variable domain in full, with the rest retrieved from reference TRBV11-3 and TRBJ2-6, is EAGVVQSPRYKIIEKKQPVAFWCNPISGHNTLYWYLQNLGQGPELLIRYENEEAVDDSQLPKDRFSAERLKGVDSTLKIQPAELGDSAVYLCASSSPGISGANVLTFGAGSRLTVL.

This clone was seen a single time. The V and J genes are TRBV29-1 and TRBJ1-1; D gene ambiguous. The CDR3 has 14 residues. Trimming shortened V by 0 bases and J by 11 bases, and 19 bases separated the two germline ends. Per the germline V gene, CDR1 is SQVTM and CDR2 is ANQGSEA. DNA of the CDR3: TGCAGCGTTGAAGATTCACTGGATCGCGAAGCGGCTTTCTTT. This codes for CSVEDSLDREAAFF.

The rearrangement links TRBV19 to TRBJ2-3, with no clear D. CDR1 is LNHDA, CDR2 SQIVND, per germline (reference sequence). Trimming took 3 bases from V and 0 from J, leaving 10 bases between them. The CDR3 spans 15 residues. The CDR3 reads CASSMISSSTDTQYF. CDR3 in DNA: TGTGCCAGTAGTATGATTAGCTCTAGCACAGATACGCAGTATTTT.

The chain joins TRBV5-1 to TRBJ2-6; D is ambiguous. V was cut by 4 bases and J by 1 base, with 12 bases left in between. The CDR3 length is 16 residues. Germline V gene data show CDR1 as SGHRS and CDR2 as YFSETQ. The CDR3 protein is CASSPMAVSGANVLTF. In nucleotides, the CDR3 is TGCGCCAGCAGCCCCATGGCGGTGTCTGGGGCCAACGTCCTGACTTTC. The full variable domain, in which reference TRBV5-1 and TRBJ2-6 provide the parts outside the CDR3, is KAGVTQTPRYLIKTRGQQVTLSCSPISGHRSVSWYQQTPGQGLQFLFEYFSETQRNKGNFPGRFSGRQFSNSRSEMNVSTLELGDSALYLCASSPMAVSGANVLTFGAGSRLTVL.

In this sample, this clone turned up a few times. The CDR3 protein is CASSQPGTGGAEAFF. DNA for the CDR3: TGTGCCAGCAGTCAACCCGGGACAGGGGGTGCTGAAGCTTTCTTT. This chain links TRBV28 with TRBJ1-1, with 11 nucleotides matching TRBD1. J gave up 6 bases and V 5 bases, and 8 bases lay outside the gene matches. The CDR3 length is 15 residues. The germline CDR1 and CDR2 sequences are MDHEN and SYDVKM.

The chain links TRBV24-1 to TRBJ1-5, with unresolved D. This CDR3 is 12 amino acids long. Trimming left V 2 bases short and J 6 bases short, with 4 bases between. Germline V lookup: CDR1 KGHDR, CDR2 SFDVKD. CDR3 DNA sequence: TGTGCCACCAGTGATTCGGGTCAGCCCCAGCATTTT. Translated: CATSDSGQPQHF.

DNA for the CDR3: TGTGCCAGCAGCTCTGGGACAGGGATCACCGGGGAGCTGTTTTTT. It translates to CASSSGTGITGELFF. The rearrangement joins TRBV11-2 to TRBJ2-2; 9 bases map to TRBD1. This CDR3 region has 15 residues. Trimming removed 4 bases from V and 4 bases from J; junction bases left unmatched: 4. Per the germline V gene, CDR1 is SGHAT and CDR2 is FQNNGV.

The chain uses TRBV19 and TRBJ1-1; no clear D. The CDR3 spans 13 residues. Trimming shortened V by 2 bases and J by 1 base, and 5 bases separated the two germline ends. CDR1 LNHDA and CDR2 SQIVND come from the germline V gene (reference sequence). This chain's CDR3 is CASSILGNTEAFF. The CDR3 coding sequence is TGTGCCAGTAGTATACTAGGGAACACTGAAGCTTTCTTT. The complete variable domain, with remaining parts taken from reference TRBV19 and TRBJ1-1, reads DGGITQSPKYLFRKEGQNVTLSCEQNLNHDAMYWYRQDPGQGLRLIYYSQIVNDFQKGDIAEGYSVSREKKESFPLTVTSAQKNPTAFYLCASSILGNTEAFFGQGTRLTVV.

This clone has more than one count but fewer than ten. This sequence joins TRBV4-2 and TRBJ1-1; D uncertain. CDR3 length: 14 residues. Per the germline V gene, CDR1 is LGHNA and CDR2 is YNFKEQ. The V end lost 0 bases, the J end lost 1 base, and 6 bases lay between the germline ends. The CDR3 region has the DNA TGTGCCAGCAGCCAAGAGGGGAGGAACACTGAAGCTTTCTTT. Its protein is CASSQEGRNTEAFF.

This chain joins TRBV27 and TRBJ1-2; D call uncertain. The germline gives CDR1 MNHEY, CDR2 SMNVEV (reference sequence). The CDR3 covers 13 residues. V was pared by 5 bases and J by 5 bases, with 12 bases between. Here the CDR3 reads CASSPDPGYGYTF. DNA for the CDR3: TGTGCCAGCAGTCCTGACCCCGGGTATGGCTACACCTTC.